This T cell receptor beta chain derives from a study of immune evolution from preneoplasia to lung adenocarcinoma. Study-level information: HLA loss of heterozygosity: about 7% AIS, about 15% MIA, approximately 35% ADC, none AAH. Study-level results: T cell clonality was higher in KRAS-mutant than EGFR-mutant or wild-type nodules. Top clone frequencies peaked in normal lung, apparently declining through invasive adenocarcinoma.

Macro-dissection enriched premalignant or tumor cells before nucleic acid extraction. This table comes from immunoSEQ multiplex PCR, and its TCRdb copy is limited to in-frame clones, with some not included. Of roughly 5,300 clones listed, over 65% are singletons. Germline loops: CDR1 SGHKS, CDR2 YYEKEE (reference sequence). Trimming removed 0 bases from V and 8 bases from J; junction bases left unmatched: 7. The CDR3 has 16 residues. A remark on this clone: Its antigen is not identified.

The chain carries TRBV5-5 and TRBJ2-1; 11 nucleotides line up with TRBD2. The specimen sequenced was FFPE lung adenocarcinoma in situ tissue. This clonotype was sampled from a person aged 55-85 years with lung adenocarcinoma. The CDR3 loop is CASSLEGTSGGDEQFF. DNA of the CDR3: TGTGCCAGCAGCTTGGAAGGGACTAGCGGTGGGGATGAGCAGTTCTTC.